The 18 T cell receptor beta chains below come from one sample, sequenced in a study of cytomegalovirus exposure and HLA in healthy donors. The PCR contained 60 Vbeta and 13 Jbeta primers. Only in-frame clones appear in the TCRdb table, and some are missing; sequencing was by immunoSEQ multiplex PCR. The repertoire consists of roughly 82,000 clones, with 60% to 80% occurring once and the leading ten covering 6% to 8%. What was sequenced was PBMCs. These receptors originate from a woman between 45 and 60 years old in good health and CMV-seropositive.

This clone turned up a few times. This chain connects TRBV11-1 to TRBJ2-6, with no clear D. Looked up from germline, CDR1 is SGHAT and CDR2 is FQDESV (reference sequence). The ends were cut back, 0 bases at V and 0 bases at J, with 6 bases in the middle. The CDR3 loop spans 16 amino acids. CDR3 sequence reads: CASSLASGSGANVLTF. Written as DNA, the CDR3 is TGTGCCAGCAGCTTAGCATCGGGCTCTGGGGCCAACGTCCTGACTTTC.

The chain couples TRBV4-1 to TRBJ2-3, with 13 positions matching TRBD2. CDR1 and CDR2 (germline): MGHRA, YSYEKL. The CDR3 is 18 amino acids. The V gene end was trimmed by 1 base and the J gene end by 1 base; junction bases not matched to a gene: 5. The CDR3 DNA reads TGCGCCAGCAGCCAAGTAGGGACTAGCGGGGACCGCACAGATACGCAGTATTTT. Translating gives CASSQVGTSGDRTDTQYF.

CDR3 loop: CASSGRDSGTEAFF. In DNA form, the CDR3 reads TGTGCCAGCAGCGGCCGGGACAGTGGCACTGAAGCTTTCTTT. The rearrangement joins TRBV9 to TRBJ1-1; 7 positions agree with TRBD1. CDR1 and CDR2 from the germline V gene are SGDLS and YYNGEE. The CDR3 extends over 14 amino acids. Trimming took 3 bases from V and 4 from J; bases not matched to a gene: 6.

The V call is TRBV6-5, the J call TRBJ1-1; D is undetermined. The germline V gene encodes CDR1 MNHEY and CDR2 SVGAGI. Trimming pared 2 bases from V and 8 bases from J, leaving 12 bases between. This CDR3 region has 13 residues. CDR3 protein: CASSYGPTGEAFF. In DNA form, the CDR3 reads TGTGCCAGCAGTTACGGTCCTACGGGAGAAGCTTTCTTT.

This chain uses TRBV5-6 with TRBJ2-1, with 8 bases aligning to TRBD2. Germline CDR1 and CDR2: SGHDT and YYEEEE. The CDR3 runs to 15 residues. V lost 4 bases, J lost 6 bases, and 9 bases stayed unmatched. Here the CDR3 reads CASSPVAGTVNEQFF. CDR3 bases: TGTGCCAGCAGCCCGGTAGCGGGGACCGTCAATGAGCAGTTCTTC.

In this sample, this clone turned up a few times. The chain joins TRBV18 to TRBJ2-5; the match to TRBD2 covers 8 bases. This CDR3 contains 15 residues. The germline V gene encodes CDR1 KGHSH and CDR2 LQKENI. V was clipped by 0 bases and J by 1 base; unmatched bases: 1. The CDR3 DNA reads TGTGCCAGCTCACCACCTAGCGGGGCCCAAGAGACCCAGTACTTC. Encoded protein: CASSPPSGAQETQYF.

Only a few counts were recorded for this clone. This chain joins TRBV4-1 and TRBJ1-1, with a possible D match to TRBD1 (6 bases). Germline CDR1 MGHRA, CDR2 YSYEKL. CDR3 length equals 14 residues. The ends were cut back, 4 bases at V and 3 bases at J, with 12 bases in the middle. CDR3 bases: TGCGCCAGCAGCCGCTCGGACAGATACACTGAAGCTTTCTTT. This translates into CASSRSDRYTEAFF.

This chain uses TRBV6-5 with TRBJ1-4, with 8 positions matching TRBD1. Germline CDR1 is MNHEY and CDR2 is SVGAGI. The CDR3 spans 14 residues. J lost 7 bases, V lost 5 bases, and 6 bases had no gene match. The CDR3 DNA reads TGTGCCAGCAGTGCCGGACAGGGACGTGAAAAACTGTTTTTT. Residues: CASSAGQGREKLFF.

The rearrangement uses TRBV9 and TRBJ2-7; 12 bases map to TRBD2. V dropped 3 bases and J dropped 3; count of bases not matched to a gene: 10. The CDR3 is made up of 17 amino acids. CDR1 is SGDLS, CDR2 YYNGEE, per germline. CDR3 nucleotide sequence: TGTGCCAGCAGCGCCACCGGGACTAGCGGGTTTTTCTACGAGCAGTACTTC. Translated: CASSATGTSGFFYEQYF.

This rearrangement joins TRBV9 to TRBJ2-7; TRBD2 is a possible D gene (6 bases). In germline, CDR1 is SGDLS, CDR2 YYNGEE. The CDR3 has 14 residues. V was shortened by 3 bases and J by 7 bases, with 17 bases between the two germline ends. For the CDR3, the DNA is TGTGCCAGCAGCGGCCGGGACTCTATTCTAGAGCAGTACTTC. As protein: CASSGRDSILEQYF.

This clone was seen a few times. One base separates it from a far larger clone, so it is likely a read error. This sample includes further DNA sequences coding for the same CDR3. This chain connects TRBV5-4 to TRBJ2-7, with D possibly matching TRBD1 (7 bases). The CDR3 covers 17 residues. Per the germline V gene, CDR1 is SGHNT and CDR2 is YYREEE (reference sequence). V dropped 4 bases and J dropped 0 bases, with 20 bases sitting between them. For the CDR3, the DNA is TGTGCCAGCAGCCAACGGTCGACAGGGACTCTCTCCTACGAGCAGTACTTC. This translates into CASSQRSTGTLSYEQYF.

CDR3: CASSLGQGAPYEQYF. The CDR3 nucleotides read TGCGCCAGCAGCTTGGGACAGGGGGCACCCTACGAGCAGTACTTC. The chain carries TRBV5-1 and TRBJ2-7; 10 bases align to TRBD1. The junction had 2 bases not matched to a gene; V was cut back by 0 bases and J by 2 bases. CDR1 SGHRS and CDR2 YFSETQ come from the germline V gene. CDR3 length: 15 residues.

This chain connects TRBV19 to TRBJ2-1; a weak D match, TRBD2 (7 bases). Germline V CDR1 and CDR2: LNHDA, SQIVND (reference sequence). The CDR3 contains 18 residues. V lost 0 bases, J lost 5 bases, and 20 bases lay in between. CDR3 in DNA: TGTGCCAGTAGTATAGACAGCGCGGGGGCGGGATCCGACAATGAGCAGTTCTTC. Translation: CASSIDSAGAGSDNEQFF.

This clone is a singleton in its sample. This chain links TRBV4-1 with TRBJ2-1; D unresolved. The CDR3 runs 16 residues. CDR1 is MGHRA, CDR2 YSYEKL, per germline. V shed 4 bases and J shed 1 base, with 14 bases lying between them. CDR3 sequence: CASSPQAVSSYNEQFF. CDR3 bases: TGCGCCAGCAGCCCCCAGGCCGTTTCTTCCTACAATGAGCAGTTCTTC.

The J gene is TRBJ2-5, the V gene TRBV7-3; a possible D gene is TRBD1 (6 bases). This CDR3 comprises 14 residues. Per germline, CDR1 SGHTA and CDR2 FQGTGA. V shed 5 bases and J shed 5 bases, with 15 bases lying between them. Here the CDR3 DNA reads TGTGCCAGCAGCGCGTCAGGGGCCGGGGAGACCCAGTACTTC. This encodes CASSASGAGETQYF.

This clone occurred once. CDR3 residues: CSVRTSRYSYEQYF. The CDR3 DNA reads TGCAGCGTCAGGACTAGCAGATACTCCTACGAGCAGTACTTC. This chain links TRBV29-1 with TRBJ2-5; 8 positions agree with TRBD2. The J call may be faulty, since TRBJ2-7 better matches the DNA end. The CDR3 covers 14 residues. CDR1 is SQVTM and CDR2 is ANQGSEA in the germline V gene.

The gene calls are TRBV19 and TRBJ1-1; TRBD1 might be the D (6 bases). Germline lookup yields CDR1 LNHDA and CDR2 SQIVND (reference sequence). V was trimmed by 3 bases and J by 5 bases, leaving 10 bases between them. The CDR3 has 13 residues. As DNA, the CDR3 is TGTGCCAGTAGTATCGGACAGACGACTGAAGCTTTCTTT. It encodes CASSIGQTTEAFF.

The chain couples TRBV6-5 to TRBJ2-7; D remains unclear. This CDR3 comprises 11 residues. Germline values: CDR1 MNHEY, CDR2 SVGAGI. Deletions cut 6 bases from V and 4 bases from J, with 7 bases between. The CDR3 loop is CASSSLYEQYF. CDR3 nucleotide sequence: TGTGCCAGCAGCTCACTTTACGAGCAGTACTTC.